This T cell receptor beta chain derives from a study of CD8 T cells in Susac syndrome. CDR3 length equals 16 residues. Between the trimmed V and J ends, which lost 7 bases and 7 bases, there was a span of 25 bases. The germline V gene encodes CDR1 SGHTA and CDR2 FQGNSA. Random hexamers were used to reverse transcribe an amount of about 0.45 to 1 ug RNA. An immunoSEQ multiplex PCR amplified TCR beta CDR3 over 54 Vbeta and 13 Jbeta. TCRdb passed the immunoSEQ multiplex PCR reads through MiXCR, listing each CDR3 protein once. The data show approximately 190,000 distinct CDR3 sequences, with 90% to 95% seen just once and 0.1% held by the top ten.

The receptor's source is a human donor in good health. V gene TRBV7-2 combines with J gene TRBJ1-2; tentatively, D is TRBD1 (6 bases). The specimen was CD4+ T cells from PBMCs. This chain's CDR3 is CASTPGGGRGRGGYTF. The CDR3 DNA sequence: TGTGCCAGCACCCCCGGAGGGGGTCGGGGTCGGGGTGGCTACACCTTC.